These T cell receptor beta chains were read from a single sample in a study of CD8+ T cells in alopecia areata. Profiled with immunoSEQ multiplex PCR; TCRdb holds only in-frame clones, not every one. The sample lists around 190,000 clones; about three fifths were seen once. This specimen was CD4+ T cells sorted from blood, taken at week 4, from a patient treated with tofacitinib. Receptors were obtained from a human donor with alopecia areata. Both conserved end residues are part of each CDR3. D genes are given only for firm matches. The size entry is marked missing in some rows and otherwise reads once, few, many or a size class.

TRBV30,TRBD1,NA,TRBJ1-5,TGTGCCTGGAGTGTAGGACAGGGGTCGGTTCAGCCCCAGCATTTT,CAWSVGQGSVQPQHF
TRBV7-2,TRBD2,few,TRBJ2-5,TGTGCCAGCAGCTTAGAACTAGCGGGAGGGCAAGAGACCCAGTACTTC,CASSLELAGGQETQYF
TRBV7-9,NA,NA,TRBJ1-5,TGTGCCAGCAGTCCCGGAGGGAGGGGTCAGCCCCAGCATTTT,CASSPGGRGQPQHF
TRBV5-1,NA,once,TRBJ1-1,TGCGCCAGCAGCTTGAAGGAGAACACTGAAGCTTTCTTT,CASSLKENTEAFF
TRBV30,NA,NA,TRBJ2-2,TGTGCCTGGAGTCGGCATGGGACCGGGGAGCTGTTTTTT,CAWSRHGTGELFF
TRBV7-2,TRBD2,once,TRBJ2-7,TGTGCCAGCAGCTTCTCGAGCGGGGCGTCCTACGAGCAGTACTTC,CASSFSSGASYEQYF
TRBV6-6,NA,NA,TRBJ2-3,TGTGCCAGTCTGTGGGAGCGCACAGATACGCAGTATTTT,CASLWERTDTQYF
TRBV30,NA,NA,TRBJ2-4,TGTGCCTGGAGCGGGGTGGGGACCGCAAACATTCAGTACTTC,CAWSGVGTANIQYF
TRBV30,NA,once,TRBJ2-1,TGTGCCTGGAGTGCAACTTCGTACAATGAGCAGTTCTTC,CAWSATSYNEQFF
TRBV25-1,TRBD1,few,TRBJ1-1,TGTGCCAGCAGGGGAGGGGGCACGAACACTGAAGCTTTCTTT,CASRGGGTNTEAFF
TRBV5-1,NA,few,TRBJ2-5,TGCGCCAGCAGCTTGGGGCTCAGCGGACACCAAGAGACCCAGTACTTC,CASSLGLSGHQETQYF
TRBV5-6,TRBD1,NA,TRBJ2-4,TGTGCCAGCAGCTCGGGACAGCCCAAAAACATTCAGTACTTC,CASSSGQPKNIQYF
TRBV5-6,NA,few,TRBJ1-2,TGTGCCAGCAGCTTGGGGGGATTGTACAGGGCGGTAAACTATGGCTACACCTTC,CASSLGGLYRAVNYGYTF
TRBV20-1,NA,few,TRBJ2-5,TGCAGTGCTGGGGTAACCCAGTACTTC,CSAGVTQYF
TRBV5-1,TRBD2,NA,TRBJ2-3,TGCGCCAGCAGCCGTAGCGGGATCGGGGATACGCAGTATTTT,CASSRSGIGDTQYF